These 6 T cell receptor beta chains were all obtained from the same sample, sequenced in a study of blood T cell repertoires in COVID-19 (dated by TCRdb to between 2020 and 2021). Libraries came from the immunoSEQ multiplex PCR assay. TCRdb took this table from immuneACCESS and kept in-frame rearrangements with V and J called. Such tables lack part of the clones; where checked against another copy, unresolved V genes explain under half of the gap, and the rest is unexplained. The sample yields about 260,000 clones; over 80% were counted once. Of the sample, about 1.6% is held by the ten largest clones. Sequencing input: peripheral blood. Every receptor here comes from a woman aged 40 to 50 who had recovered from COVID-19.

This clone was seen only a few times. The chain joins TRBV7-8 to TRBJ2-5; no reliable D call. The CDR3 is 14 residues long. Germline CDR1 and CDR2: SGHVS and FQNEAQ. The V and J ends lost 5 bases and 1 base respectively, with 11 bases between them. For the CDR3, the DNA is TGTGCCAGCAGCCGACGGCGGTCCCAAGAGACCCAGTACTTC. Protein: CASSRRRSQETQYF. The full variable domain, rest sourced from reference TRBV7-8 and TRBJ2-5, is GAGVSQSPRYKVAKRGQDVALRCDPISGHVSLFWYQQALGQGPEFLTYFQNEAQLDKSGLPSDRFFAERPEGSVSTLKIQRTQQEDSAVYLCASSRRRSQETQYFGPGTRLLVL.

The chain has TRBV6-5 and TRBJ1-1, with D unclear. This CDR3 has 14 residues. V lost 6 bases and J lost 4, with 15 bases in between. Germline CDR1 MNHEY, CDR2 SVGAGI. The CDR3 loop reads CASSTLRPGTEAFF. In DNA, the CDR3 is TGTGCCAGCAGCACCCTGAGGCCGGGCACTGAAGCTTTCTTT.

As DNA, the CDR3 is TGCGCCAGCAGCGCCCGACAGGGGGTCGGCATGAACACTGAAGCTTTCTTT. Translated, it gives CASSARQGVGMNTEAFF. The chain carries TRBV5-1 and TRBJ1-1; 9 bases map to TRBD1. The CDR3 runs to 17 residues. CDR1 is SGHRS, CDR2 YFSETQ, per germline. V gave up 4 bases and J gave up 0 bases; unmatched junction bases: 10.

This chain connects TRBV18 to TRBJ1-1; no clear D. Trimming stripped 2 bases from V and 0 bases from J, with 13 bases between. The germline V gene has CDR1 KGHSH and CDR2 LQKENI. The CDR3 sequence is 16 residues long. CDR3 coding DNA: TGTGCCAGCTCACCAGACTCTAACTTTATGAACACTGAAGCTTTCTTT. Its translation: CASSPDSNFMNTEAFF.

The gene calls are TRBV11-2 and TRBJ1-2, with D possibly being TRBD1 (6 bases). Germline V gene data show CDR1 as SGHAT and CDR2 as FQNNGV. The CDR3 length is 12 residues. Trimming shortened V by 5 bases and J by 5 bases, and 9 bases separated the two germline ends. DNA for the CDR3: TGTGCCAGCAGCCCGGACAGATATGGCTACACCTTC. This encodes CASSPDRYGYTF.

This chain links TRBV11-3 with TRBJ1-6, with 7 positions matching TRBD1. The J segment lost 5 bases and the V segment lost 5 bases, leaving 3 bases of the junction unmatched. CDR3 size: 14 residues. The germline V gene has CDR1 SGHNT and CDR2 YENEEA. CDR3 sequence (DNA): TGTGCCAGCAGCAAAACAGGGGATAATTCACCCCTCCACTTT. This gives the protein CASSKTGDNSPLHF.